The sequence of this TCR beta chain was determined in a study of shared clonotypes between healthy human individuals. Germline V gene lookup returns CDR1 MDHEN and CDR2 SYDVKM. The length of the CDR3 is 18 residues. J gave up 1 base and V 6 bases, and 17 bases lay outside the gene matches. Notes on the study in general: There were few donors, and this limited the genetic and exposure-history diversity represented.

Method: immunoSEQ multiplex PCR; TCRdb's copy keeps in-frame clones and lacks some. The data contain some 510,000 clones, about four fifths of them seen just once; the ten biggest clones take up 10% to 15%. Regarding this clone: Its antigen is currently unknown.

This rearrangement joins TRBV28 to TRBJ1-1; TRBD1 agrees at 7 bases. Sequenced: PBMCs. The source of this sequence is a woman between 40 and 50 years old in good health. Some clones in this sample may be carry-over from other donors' samples. The CDR3 coding sequence is TGTGCCAGCAGAATATGGGGGGGACAGACCGTTGGGAACACTGAAGCTTTCTTT. Translation: CASRIWGGQTVGNTEAFF.